This TCR beta chain was identified in a study of lymphopenia after photon versus proton radiotherapy. With respect to this clone: Its target is not known.

Whole-study findings and limits: Survival link was tested only in deceased patients; proton benefit remains a possibility.

Sequenced by immunoSEQ multiplex PCR; TCRdb stores in-frame clones only, minus some. The sample lists 150,000 to 200,000 clones; around nine tenths were seen once. The germline CDR1 and CDR2 sequences are SGHDN and FVKESK. This CDR3 region has 19 residues. Trimming took 4 bases from V and 2 from J; bases not matched to a gene: 14. The chain is built from TRBV14 and TRBJ2-6, with 7 bases lining up with TRBD2. The source of this sequence is a man between 50 and 59 years old with gastric cancer. This specimen was peripheral blood, taken from a patient treated with photon-based radiotherapy. Here the CDR3 reads CASSPERGVKKTGANVLTF. For the CDR3, the DNA is TGTGCCAGCAGCCCCGAACGGGGGGTGAAGAAAACTGGGGCCAACGTCCTGACTTTC.